A single T cell receptor beta chain is shown here with its context. Its target is not known. In the original processing: Junction-only sequences produced by ImmunoSEQ had no quality scores, so filtering differed. TCRdb's copy holds only in-frame clones and misses some; the assay was immunoSEQ multiplex PCR. Clone size and V and J calls were adopted from that table, with D and trimming inferred from the DNA. This table has approximately 720,000 clones, approximately 90% appearing once. These data originate in a study of shared clonotypes between healthy human individuals. General study findings and limits: Some naive CD4 clonotypes, about 5%, turned up in common across a handful of donors. Unshared clonotypes carried lower generation probabilities than those common to all four donors. Only blood was sampled; tissue repertoires likely differ.

As defined, naive CD8 cells were CD45RO-negative and positively selected for CCR7, with terminally differentiated effector memory CD45RA+ cells excluded. V trimming: 6 bases; J trimming: 2 bases; junction bases outside the gene matches: 7. CDR1 MDHEN and CDR2 SYDVKM come from the germline V gene. The CDR3 is 14 residues long. The sequenced sample consisted of naive CD8+ T cells sorted from blood. The rearrangement uses TRBV28 and TRBJ2-7; 7 positions agree with TRBD2. The clonotype originates from a man in his thirties or forties in good health. CDR3 bases: TGTGCCAGCAGAGAAGCGGGACTTACCTACGAGCAGTACTTC. Translated, it gives CASREAGLTYEQYF.